This T cell receptor (beta chain) was profiled in a study of cytomegalovirus exposure and HLA in healthy donors. With 60 Vbeta and 13 Jbeta primers, the PCR was carried out. Only in-frame clones appear in the TCRdb table, and some are missing; sequencing was by immunoSEQ multiplex PCR. This table has hundreds of thousands of clones, about four fifths appearing once. Each of the donors was a healthy bone marrow donor. The CDR3 length is 14 residues. Trimming cost V 5 bases and J 5 bases; bases outside gene matches: 7. The germline V gene encodes CDR1 SGHAT and CDR2 FQNNGV. Overall study findings and caveats: In all likelihood, a cluster of highly shared sequence variants was a sequencing artifact. Rates of TCR association differed by HLA locus in a later analysis, with DRB1 highest and HLA-C lowest.

Comments on this clone: Its specificity is not known.

V gene TRBV11-2 combines with J gene TRBJ2-7; 9 nucleotides agree with TRBD1. The TCR originated in a man younger than 45 in good health and CMV-seronegative. Source material: PBMCs. The CDR3 nucleotides read TGTGCCAGCAGCCCAGACGGACAGGGGAACGAGCAGTACTTC. This codes for CASSPDGQGNEQYF.